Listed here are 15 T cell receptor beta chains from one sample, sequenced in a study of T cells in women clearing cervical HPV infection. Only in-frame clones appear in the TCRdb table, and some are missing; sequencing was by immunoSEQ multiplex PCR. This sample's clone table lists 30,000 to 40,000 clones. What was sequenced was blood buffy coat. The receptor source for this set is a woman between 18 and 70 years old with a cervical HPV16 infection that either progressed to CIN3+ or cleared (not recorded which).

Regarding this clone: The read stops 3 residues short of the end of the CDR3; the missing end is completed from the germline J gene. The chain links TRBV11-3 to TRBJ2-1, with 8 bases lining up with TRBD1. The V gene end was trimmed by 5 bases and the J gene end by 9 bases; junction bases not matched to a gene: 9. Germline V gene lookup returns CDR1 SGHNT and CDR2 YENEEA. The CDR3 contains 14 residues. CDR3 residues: CASSVTGGPSEQFF. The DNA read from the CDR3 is TGTGCCAGCAGCGTTACAGGGGGTCCCAGTGAG.

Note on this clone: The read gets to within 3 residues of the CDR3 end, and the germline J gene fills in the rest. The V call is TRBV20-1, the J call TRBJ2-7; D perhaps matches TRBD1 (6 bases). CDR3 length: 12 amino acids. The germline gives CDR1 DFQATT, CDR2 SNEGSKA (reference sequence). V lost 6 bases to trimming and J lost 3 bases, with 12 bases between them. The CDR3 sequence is CSARRGVYEQYF. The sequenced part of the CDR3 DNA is TGCAGTGCCCGCAGGGGAGTCTACGAG.

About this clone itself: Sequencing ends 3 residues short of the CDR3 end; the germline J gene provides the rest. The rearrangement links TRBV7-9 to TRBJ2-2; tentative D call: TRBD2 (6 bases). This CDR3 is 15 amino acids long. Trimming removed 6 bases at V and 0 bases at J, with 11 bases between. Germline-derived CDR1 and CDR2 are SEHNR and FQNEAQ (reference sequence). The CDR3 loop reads CASRPGLANTGELFF. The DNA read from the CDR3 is TGTGCCAGCAGGCCGGGACTCGCGAACACCGGGGAG.

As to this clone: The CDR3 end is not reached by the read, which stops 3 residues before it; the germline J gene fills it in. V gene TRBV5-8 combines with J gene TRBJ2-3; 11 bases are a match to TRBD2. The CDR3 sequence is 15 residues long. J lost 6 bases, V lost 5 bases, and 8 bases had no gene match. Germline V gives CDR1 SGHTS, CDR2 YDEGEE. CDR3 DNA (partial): TGTGCCAGCAGTGTAGCGGGAGGGCCCCGGGATACG. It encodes CASSVAGGPRDT. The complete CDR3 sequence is CASSVAGGPRDTQYF.

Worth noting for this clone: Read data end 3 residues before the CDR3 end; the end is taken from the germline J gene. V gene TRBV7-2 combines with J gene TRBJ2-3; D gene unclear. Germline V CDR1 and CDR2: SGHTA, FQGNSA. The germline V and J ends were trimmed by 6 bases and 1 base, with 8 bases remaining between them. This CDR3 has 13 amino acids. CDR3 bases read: TGTGCCAGCAGTCCTTCCCGCACAGATACG. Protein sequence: CASSPSRTDT. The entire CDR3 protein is CASSPSRTDTQYF.

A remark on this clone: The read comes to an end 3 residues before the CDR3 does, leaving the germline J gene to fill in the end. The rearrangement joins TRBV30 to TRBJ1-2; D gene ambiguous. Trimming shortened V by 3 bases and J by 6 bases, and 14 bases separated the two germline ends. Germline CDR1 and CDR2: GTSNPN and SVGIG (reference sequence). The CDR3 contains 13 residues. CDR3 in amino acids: CAWRADILNGYTF. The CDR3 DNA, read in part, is TGTGCCTGGAGGGCCGACATTCTTAATGGC. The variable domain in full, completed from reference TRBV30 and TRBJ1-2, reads SQTIHQWPATLVQPVGSPLSLECTVEGTSNPNLYWYRQAAGRGLQLLFYSVGIGQISSEVPQNLSASRPQDRQFILSSKKLLLSDSGFYLCAWRADILNGYTFGSGTRLTVV.

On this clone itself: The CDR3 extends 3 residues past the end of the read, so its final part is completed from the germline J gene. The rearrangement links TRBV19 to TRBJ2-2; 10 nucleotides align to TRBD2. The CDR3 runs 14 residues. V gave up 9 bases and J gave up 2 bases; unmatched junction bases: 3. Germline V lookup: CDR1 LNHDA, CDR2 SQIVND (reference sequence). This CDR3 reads CASQREGNTGELFF. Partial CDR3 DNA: TGTGCCAGCCAGCGGGAGGGAAACACCGGGGAG.

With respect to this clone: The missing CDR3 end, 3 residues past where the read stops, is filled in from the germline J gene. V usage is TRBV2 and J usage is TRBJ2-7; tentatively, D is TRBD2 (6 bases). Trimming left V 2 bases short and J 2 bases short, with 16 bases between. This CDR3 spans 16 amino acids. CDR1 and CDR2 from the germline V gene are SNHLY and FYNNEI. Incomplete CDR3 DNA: TGTGCCAGCAGTGAATTTTCGGGCGGGGTAGCCTACGAG. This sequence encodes CASSEFSGGVAYE. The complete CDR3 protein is CASSEFSGGVAYEQYF.

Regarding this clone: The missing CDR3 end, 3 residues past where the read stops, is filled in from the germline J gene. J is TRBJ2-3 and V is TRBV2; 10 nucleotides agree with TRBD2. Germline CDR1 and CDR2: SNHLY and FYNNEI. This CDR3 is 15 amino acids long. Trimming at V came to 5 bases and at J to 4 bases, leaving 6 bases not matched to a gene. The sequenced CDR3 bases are TGTGCCAGCAGTCTACAGCGGGGGGGTTCAGATACG. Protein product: CASSLQRGGSDT. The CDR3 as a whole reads CASSLQRGGSDTQYF.

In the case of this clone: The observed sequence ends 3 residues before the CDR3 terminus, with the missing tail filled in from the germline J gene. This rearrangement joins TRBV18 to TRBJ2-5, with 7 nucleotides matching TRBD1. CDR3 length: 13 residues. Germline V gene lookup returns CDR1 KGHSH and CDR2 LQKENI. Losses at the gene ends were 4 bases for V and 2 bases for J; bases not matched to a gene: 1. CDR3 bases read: TGTGCCAGCTCACAGGGACAGCAAGAGACC. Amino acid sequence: CASSQGQQET. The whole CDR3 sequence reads CASSQGQQETQYF.

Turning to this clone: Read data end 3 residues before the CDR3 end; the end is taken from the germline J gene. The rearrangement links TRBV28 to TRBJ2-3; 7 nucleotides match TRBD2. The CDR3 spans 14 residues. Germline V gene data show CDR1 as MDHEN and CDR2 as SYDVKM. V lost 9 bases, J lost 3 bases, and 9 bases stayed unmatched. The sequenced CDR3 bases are TGTGCCAGTCATCGGCGGGGGAGAACAGATACG. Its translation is CASHRRGRTDT. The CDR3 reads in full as CASHRRGRTDTQYF. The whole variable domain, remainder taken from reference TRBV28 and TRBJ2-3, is DVKVTQSSRYLVKRTGEKVFLECVQDMDHENMFWYRQDPGLGLRLIYFSYDVKMKEKGDIPEGYSVSREKKERFSLILESASTNQTSMYLCASHRRGRTDTQYFGPGTRLTVL.

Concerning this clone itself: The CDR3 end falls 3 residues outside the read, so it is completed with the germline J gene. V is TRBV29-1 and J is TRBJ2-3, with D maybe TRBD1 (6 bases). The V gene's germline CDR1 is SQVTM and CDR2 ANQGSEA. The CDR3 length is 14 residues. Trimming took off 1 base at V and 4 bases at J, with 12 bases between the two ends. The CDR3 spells CSVEVRGHSDTQYF. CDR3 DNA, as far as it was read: TGCAGCGTTGAAGTACGGGGACACTCAGATACG.

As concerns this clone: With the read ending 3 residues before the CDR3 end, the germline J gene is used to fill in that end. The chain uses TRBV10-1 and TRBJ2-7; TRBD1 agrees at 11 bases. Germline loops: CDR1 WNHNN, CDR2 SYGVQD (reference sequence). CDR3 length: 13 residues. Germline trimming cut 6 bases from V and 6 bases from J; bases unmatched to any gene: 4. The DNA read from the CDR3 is TGCGCCAGCAGCCGGACAGGGGGCCGCGAG. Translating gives CASSRTGGRE. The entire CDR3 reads CASSRTGGREQYF.

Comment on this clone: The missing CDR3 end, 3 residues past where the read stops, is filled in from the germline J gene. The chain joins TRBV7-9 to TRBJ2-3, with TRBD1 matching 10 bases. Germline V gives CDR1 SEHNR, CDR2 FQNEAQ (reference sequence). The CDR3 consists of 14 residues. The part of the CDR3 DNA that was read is TGTGCCAGCAGCCCGGGACAGGGGCGGGAGACG. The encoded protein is CASSPGQGRET. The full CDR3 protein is CASSPGQGRETQYF.

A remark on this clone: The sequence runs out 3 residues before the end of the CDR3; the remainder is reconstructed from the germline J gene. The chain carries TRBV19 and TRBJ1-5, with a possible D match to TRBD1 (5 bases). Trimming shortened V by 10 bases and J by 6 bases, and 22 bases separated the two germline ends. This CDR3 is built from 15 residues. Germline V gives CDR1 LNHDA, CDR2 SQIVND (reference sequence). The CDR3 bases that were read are TGTGCCACATTGGGGGGGGGTTCTCTCAGTCAGCCC. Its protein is CATLGGGSLSQP. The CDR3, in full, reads CATLGGGSLSQPQHF.